These 27 T cell receptor beta chains originate from one sample sequenced in a study of T cells in tumors after PD-1 blockade. Method: immunoSEQ multiplex PCR; TCRdb's copy keeps in-frame clones and lacks some. Of 60,000 to 70,000 clones listed, about 74% are singletons. The source material was PBMCs, sampled after anti-PD-1 treatment. Receptors originate from a human donor with basal cell carcinoma.

Concerning this clone itself: The junction and the germline gene differ at one end; a read error may be behind it. This chain joins TRBV7-7 and TRBJ2-3, with 9 bases aligning to TRBD2. The CDR3 is 16 amino acids. Germline-derived CDR1 and CDR2 are SSHAT and FNYEAQ (reference sequence). The DNA of the CDR3 is TGTGCTAGCAGCCCCGGAATAGCGGGGGCGGCAGATACGCAGTATTTT. Its translation: CASSPGIAGAADTQYF.

This clone has more than one count but fewer than ten. This rearrangement joins TRBV18 to TRBJ1-1; possible D gene TRBD1, 6 bases. The germline V gene has CDR1 KGHSH and CDR2 LQKENI. The CDR3 has 13 amino acids. Trimming took off 6 bases at V and 0 bases at J, with 8 bases between the two ends. In nucleotides, the CDR3 is TGTGCCAGCTCGCGGACAGTGAACACTGAAGCTTTCTTT. Residues: CASSRTVNTEAFF.

The J gene is TRBJ2-7, the V gene TRBV3-1 (or the pseudogene TRBV3-2), with a possible D match to TRBD2 (6 bases). Germline V CDR1 and CDR2: LGHDT, YNNKEL (reference sequence). Trimming took off 4 bases at V and 2 bases at J, with 15 bases between the two ends. This CDR3 contains 15 residues. CDR3 protein: CASSRAREPPYEQYF. As DNA, the CDR3 is TGTGCCAGCAGCCGGGCCCGGGAGCCACCCTACGAGCAGTACTTC.

This rearrangement joins TRBV5-1 to TRBJ2-7; 11 bases fit TRBD2. Germline CDR1 reads SGHRS; CDR2 reads YFSETQ. The trim removed 2 bases at V and 3 bases at J, leaving 1 base unmatched. The CDR3 extends over 14 amino acids. The CDR3: CASSFGLAGYEQYF. The CDR3 DNA reads TGCGCCAGCAGCTTTGGACTAGCGGGCTACGAGCAGTACTTC.

This clone was seen only a few times. The J gene is TRBJ2-5, the V gene TRBV12-5, with D possibly being TRBD1 (5 bases). The length of the CDR3 is 13 residues. V lost 6 bases, J lost 5 bases, and 13 bases lay in between. Germline V gene data show CDR1 as LGHNT and CDR2 as FRNRAP. The CDR3 loop reads CASGYQGSETQYF. The CDR3, as DNA: TGTGCTAGTGGATACCAGGGTAGTGAGACCCAGTACTTC.

The chain is built from TRBV4-1 and TRBJ2-7; no clear D gene. Germline V lookup: CDR1 MGHRA, CDR2 YSYEKL. V lost 0 bases, J lost 5 bases, and 8 bases lay in between. The CDR3 is 13 amino acids. The CDR3: CASSQDRWDEQYF. The CDR3 DNA sequence: TGCGCCAGCAGCCAAGATCGCTGGGACGAGCAGTACTTC.

This rearrangement joins TRBV12-3 or TRBV12-4 to TRBJ2-3, with no clear D. The CDR3 is made up of 12 amino acids. Trimming pared 3 bases from V and 1 base from J, leaving 2 bases between. CDR3 sequence: CASSFGTDTQYF. CDR3 DNA sequence: TGTGCCAGCAGTTTTGGCACAGATACGCAGTATTTT.

This clone was seen a few times. The J gene is TRBJ2-2, the V gene TRBV6-6; 12 bases match TRBD2. J was trimmed by 7 bases and V by 5 bases; bases with no gene match: 8. From germline, CDR1 is MNHNY and CDR2 SVGAGI (reference sequence). This CDR3 is built from 16 residues. The DNA of the CDR3 is TGTGCCAGCAGTCCGACTAGCGGGGGTCTCTTCGGGGAGCTGTTTTTT. It encodes CASSPTSGGLFGELFF.

The CDR3 spells CASSDSGRLYNEQFF. The CDR3 DNA sequence: TGTGCCAGCAGTGACTCGGGGCGGTTATACAATGAGCAGTTCTTC. The chain carries TRBV6-4 and TRBJ2-1; TRBD1 might be the D (5 bases). Looked up from germline, CDR1 is MRHNA and CDR2 is SNTAGT. With 0 bases removed from V and 4 bases from J, the gap between germline ends came to 10 bases. The CDR3 runs 15 residues.

The chain couples TRBV3-1 (or the pseudogene TRBV3-2) to TRBJ2-1; 8 bases map to TRBD1. V shed 1 base, J shed 1 base, and the junction held 6 bases outside the gene matches. The CDR3 length is 17 residues. CDR1 and CDR2 (germline): LGHDT, YNNKEL (reference sequence). The CDR3 loop reads CASSQASRQGSYNEQFF. CDR3 bases: TGTGCCAGCAGCCAAGCTAGCCGACAGGGGTCCTACAATGAGCAGTTCTTC.

This clone was detected once. The V and J genes are TRBV19 and TRBJ2-1; 9 bases are a match to TRBD2. Per the germline V gene, CDR1 is LNHDA and CDR2 is SQIVND (reference sequence). With V trimmed by 1 base and J by 1 base, 2 bases remained unmatched. CDR3 length: 16 residues. CDR3 sequence: CASSIGSGGSYNEQFF. The CDR3 DNA is TGTGCCAGTAGTATAGGTAGCGGGGGTTCCTACAATGAGCAGTTCTTC.

J is TRBJ1-1 and V is TRBV7-9, with 9 nucleotides matching TRBD1. V shed 5 bases, J shed 1 base, and the junction held 5 bases outside the gene matches. Germline CDR1 SEHNR, CDR2 FQNEAQ (reference sequence). The CDR3 consists of 15 residues. DNA of the CDR3: TGTGCCAGCAGCCTACAGGGGGCGCGGAACACTGAAGCTTTCTTT. This gives the protein CASSLQGARNTEAFF.

This sequence joins TRBV11-1 and TRBJ2-5; D might be TRBD1 (5 bases). CDR3 size: 14 residues. V shed 4 bases and J shed 0 bases, with 9 bases lying between them. Per germline, CDR1 SGHAT and CDR2 FQDESV (reference sequence). As DNA, the CDR3 is TGTGCCAGCAGCTATCACAGGTACCAAGAGACCCAGTACTTC. This encodes CASSYHRYQETQYF.

The CDR3 sequence: CASSTGGLGSGELFF. CDR3 DNA: TGTGCCAGCAGTACCGGGGGGCTTGGGTCCGGGGAGCTGTTTTTT. The V and J genes are TRBV6-6 and TRBJ2-2; maybe TRBD2 (7 bases). This CDR3 region has 15 residues. V lost 5 bases to trimming and J lost 6 bases, with 16 bases between them. Germline CDR1 and CDR2: MNHNY and SVGAGI (reference sequence).

This clone turned up a few times. This chain links TRBV6-2 or TRBV6-3 with TRBJ1-1; D uncertain. The CDR3 length is 14 residues. Trimming left V 4 bases short and J 2 bases short, with 11 bases between. Germline CDR1 reads MNHEY; CDR2 reads SVGEGT. The CDR3 region has the DNA TGTGCCAGCAGTTCAAGGGTACTTAACACTGAAGCTTTCTTT. Translation gives CASSSRVLNTEAFF.

The chain links TRBV19 to TRBJ1-5; D is possibly TRBD1 (6 bases). Per germline, CDR1 LNHDA and CDR2 SQIVND (reference sequence). The V end was cut by 7 bases, the J end by 9 bases, with 22 bases between. The CDR3 length is 15 residues. The CDR3 bases are TGTGCCAGTACCACCCTCGGGGGCCTGAATTTGCCCCAGCATTTT. Protein: CASTTLGGLNLPQHF.

The V gene is TRBV5-6, the J gene TRBJ2-5; 10 bases line up with TRBD2. Germline assignment: CDR1 SGHDT and CDR2 YYEEEE. This CDR3 contains 17 residues. With V trimmed by 1 base and J by 1 base, 7 bases remained unmatched. The CDR3, as DNA: TGTGCCAGCAGCTTGTTGGCTAGCGGGGGACTCCAAGAGACCCAGTACTTC. It encodes CASSLLASGGLQETQYF.

The gene calls are TRBV5-6 and TRBJ1-1; D might be TRBD1 (5 bases). Germline loops: CDR1 SGHDT, CDR2 YYEEEE. Trimming took 3 bases from V and 7 from J, leaving 10 bases between them. The CDR3 totals 12 residues. The CDR3 is CASSWRQSEAFF. In DNA form, the CDR3 reads TGTGCCAGCAGCTGGAGACAGAGTGAAGCTTTCTTT. Full variable domain (rest looked up from reference TRBV5-6 and TRBJ1-1): DAGVTQSPTHLIKTRGQQVTLRCSPKSGHDTVSWYQQALGQGPQFIFQYYEEEERQRGNFPDRFSGHQFPNYSSELNVNALLLGDSALYLCASSWRQSEAFFGQGTRLTVV.

The V gene is TRBV29-1, the J gene TRBJ2-2; D may be TRBD2 (5 bases). V was shortened by 6 bases and J by 1 base, with 9 bases between the two germline ends. Germline V CDR1 and CDR2: SQVTM, ANQGSEA. This CDR3 is built from 13 residues. CDR3 loop: CSVPGGNTGELFF. The CDR3 DNA is TGCAGCGTCCCCGGAGGGAACACCGGGGAGCTGTTTTTT.

The rearrangement links TRBV10-2 to TRBJ1-1; maybe TRBD1 (5 bases). Trimming took off 0 bases at V and 1 base at J, with 9 bases between the two ends. This CDR3 contains 15 residues. Germline assignment: CDR1 WSHSY and CDR2 SAAADI. The CDR3 DNA is TGCGCCAGCAGTGAGTCGGGGGGGTGGAACACTGAAGCTTTCTTT. It is translated as CASSESGGWNTEAFF.

This clone has just one count. The chain has TRBV14 and TRBJ2-3, with D uncertain. Germline CDR1 reads SGHDN; CDR2 reads FVKESK. V was clipped by 3 bases and J by 5 bases, with 12 bases between them. The CDR3 contains 14 residues. The DNA of the CDR3 is TGTGCCAGCAGCCAGCAAGAGCGCGTAGATACGCAGTATTTT. Its translation is CASSQQERVDTQYF. The entire variable domain, with the rest obtained from reference TRBV14 and TRBJ2-3, is as follows: EAGVTQFPSHSVIEKGQTVTLRCDPISGHDNLYWYRRVMGKEIKFLLHFVKESKQDESGMPNNRFLAERTGGTYSTLKVQPAELEDSGVYFCASSQQERVDTQYFGPGTRLTVL.

Only a few counts were recorded for this clone. The chain uses TRBV7-9 and TRBJ2-3, with D possibly being TRBD1 (5 bases). The CDR3 is made up of 16 amino acids. Looked up from germline, CDR1 is SEHNR and CDR2 is FQNEAQ (reference sequence). V was cut by 5 bases and J by 4 bases, with 19 bases left in between. CDR3 in DNA: TGTGCCAGCAGCCCCGGGTTTAGGGGTGATTCAGATACGCAGTATTTT. Translated, it gives CASSPGFRGDSDTQYF.

This chain uses TRBV5-1 with TRBJ2-5; the D call may be TRBD1 or TRBD2 (6 bases each). Trimming removed 4 bases from V and 5 bases from J, with 12 bases in between. CDR3 length: 13 residues. Germline CDR1 is SGHRS and CDR2 is YFSETQ. The CDR3 coding sequence is TGCGCCAGCAGCCTTCTAGGGGGGGAGACCCAGTACTTC. Its protein product is CASSLLGGETQYF. The full variable domain, its missing parts supplied by reference TRBV5-1 and TRBJ2-5, is KAGVTQTPRYLIKTRGQQVTLSCSPISGHRSVSWYQQTPGQGLQFLFEYFSETQRNKGNFPGRFSGRQFSNSRSEMNVSTLELGDSALYLCASSLLGGETQYFGPGTRLLVL.

The chain carries TRBV5-1 and TRBJ1-1; D may be TRBD1 (5 bases). The V end was cut by 3 bases, the J end by 4 bases, with 13 bases between. The CDR3 is 14 amino acids. Germline V lookup: CDR1 SGHRS, CDR2 YFSETQ. The CDR3 DNA reads as TGCGCCAGCAGCTCGGGACGAATATTCACTGAAGCTTTCTTT. Amino acid sequence: CASSSGRIFTEAFF.

This clone turned up a few times. V gene TRBV5-5 combines with J gene TRBJ2-7; 7 bases line up with TRBD1. The CDR3 sequence is 14 residues long. The germline V gene has CDR1 SGHKS and CDR2 YYEKEE (reference sequence). Trimming removed 4 bases from V and 3 bases from J; junction bases left unmatched: 7. The CDR3 DNA is TGTGCCAGCAGCGTCGGGACAGACATCTACGAGCAGTACTTC. Translated, it gives CASSVGTDIYEQYF.

This clone was found a few times. The chain combines TRBV9 with TRBJ2-5; a weak D match, TRBD2 (6 bases). V was clipped by 2 bases and J by 4 bases, with 15 bases between them. Germline V lookup: CDR1 SGDLS, CDR2 YYNGEE. This CDR3 contains 15 residues. The DNA of the CDR3 is TGTGCCAGCAGCGTGGAGCTAGCGAAAGGAGAGACCCAGTACTTC. This sequence encodes CASSVELAKGETQYF.

This chain connects TRBV7-7 to TRBJ2-5; D tentatively reads TRBD1 or TRBD2 (5 bases each). The CDR3 has 16 amino acids. V gave up 0 bases and J gave up 5 bases, with 16 bases separating them. The V gene's germline CDR1 is SSHAT and CDR2 FNYEAQ (reference sequence). The DNA for the CDR3 is TGTGCCAGCAGCTTAGCGATGGGGACCCTTAGGGAGACCCAGTACTTC. Encoded protein: CASSLAMGTLRETQYF.